The clone carrying this TCR beta chain has just one count. What it recognizes is unknown. Profiled with immunoSEQ multiplex PCR; TCRdb holds only in-frame clones, not every one. The data contain 35,000 to 55,000 clones, just under 95% of them singletons. The record originates from a study of OX40 agonist ivuxolimab in advanced cancers. Across the whole study: Ivuxolimab, an agonistic anti-OX40 (CD134) antibody, was given to patients. Study-level points and caveats: Mean expanded clone counts were higher in CD8+ than CD4+ T cells. Among the lowest peripheral clonal expansion occurred in 0.1-3.0 mg/kg partial responders. Dose levels from 0.1 to 3.0 mg/kg saw CD4+ and CD8+ blood T cells expand clonally by week 6.

Germline-derived CDR1 and CDR2 are SGHRS and YFSETQ. The CDR3 contains 14 residues. Trimming removed 0 bases from V and 3 bases from J, with 9 bases in between. The chain joins TRBV5-1 to TRBJ1-2; no definite D call. This TCR was recovered from an adult with an advanced solid tumor such as melanoma, head and neck, liver or kidney cancer. The sample consisted of CD4+ or CD8+ T cells sorted from blood, taken in a trial of the OX40 agonist ivuxolimab. CDR3 in DNA: TGCGCCAGCAGCTTGGAGGTTCAAGACTATGGCTACACCTTC. Translating it yields CASSLEVQDYGYTF.